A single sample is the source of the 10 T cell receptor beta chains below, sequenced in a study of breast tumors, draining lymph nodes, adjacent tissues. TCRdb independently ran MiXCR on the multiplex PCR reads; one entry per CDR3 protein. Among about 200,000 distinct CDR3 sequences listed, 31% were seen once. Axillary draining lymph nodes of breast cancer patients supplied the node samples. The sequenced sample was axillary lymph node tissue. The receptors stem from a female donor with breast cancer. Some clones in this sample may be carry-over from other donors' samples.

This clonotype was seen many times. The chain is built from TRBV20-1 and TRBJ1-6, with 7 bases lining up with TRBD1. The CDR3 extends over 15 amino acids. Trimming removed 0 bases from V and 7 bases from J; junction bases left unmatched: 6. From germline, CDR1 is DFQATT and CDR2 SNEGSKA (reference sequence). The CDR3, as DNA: TGCAGTGCTAGAGACGGTGACAGGGAGAATTCACCCCTCCACTTT. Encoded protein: CSARDGDRENSPLHF.

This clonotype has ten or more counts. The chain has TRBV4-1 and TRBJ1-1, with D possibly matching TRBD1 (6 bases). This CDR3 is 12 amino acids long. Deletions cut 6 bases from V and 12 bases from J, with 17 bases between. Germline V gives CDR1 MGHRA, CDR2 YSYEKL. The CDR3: CASSPDRERTFF. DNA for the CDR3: TGCGCCAGCAGTCCGGACAGAGAGCGAACTTTCTTT.

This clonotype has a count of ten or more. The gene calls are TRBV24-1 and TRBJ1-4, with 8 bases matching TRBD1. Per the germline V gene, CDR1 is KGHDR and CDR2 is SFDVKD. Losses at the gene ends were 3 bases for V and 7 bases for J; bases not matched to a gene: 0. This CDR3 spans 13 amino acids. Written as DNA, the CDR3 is TGTGCCACCAGTGATGACAGGGGTGAAAAACTGTTTTTT. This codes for CATSDDRGEKLFF.

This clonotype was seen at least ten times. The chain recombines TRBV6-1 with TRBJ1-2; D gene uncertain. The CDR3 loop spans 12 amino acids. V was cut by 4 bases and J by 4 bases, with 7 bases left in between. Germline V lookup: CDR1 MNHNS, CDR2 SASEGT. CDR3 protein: CASSATVYGYTF. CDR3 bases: TGTGCCAGCAGTGCCACGGTCTATGGCTACACCTTC.

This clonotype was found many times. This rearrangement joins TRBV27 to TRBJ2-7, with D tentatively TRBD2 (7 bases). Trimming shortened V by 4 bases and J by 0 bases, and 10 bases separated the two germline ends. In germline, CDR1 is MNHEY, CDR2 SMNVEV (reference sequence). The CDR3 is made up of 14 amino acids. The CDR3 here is CASSSGGPSYEQYF. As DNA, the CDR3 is TGTGCCAGCAGTTCGGGGGGCCCCTCCTACGAGCAGTACTTC.

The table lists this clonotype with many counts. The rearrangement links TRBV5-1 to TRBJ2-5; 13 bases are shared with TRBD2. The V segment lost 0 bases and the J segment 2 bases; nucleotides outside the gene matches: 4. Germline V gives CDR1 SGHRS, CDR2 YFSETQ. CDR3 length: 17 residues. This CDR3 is CASSLEGTSGAQETQYF. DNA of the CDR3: TGCGCCAGCAGCTTGGAGGGGACTAGCGGGGCTCAAGAGACCCAGTACTTC.

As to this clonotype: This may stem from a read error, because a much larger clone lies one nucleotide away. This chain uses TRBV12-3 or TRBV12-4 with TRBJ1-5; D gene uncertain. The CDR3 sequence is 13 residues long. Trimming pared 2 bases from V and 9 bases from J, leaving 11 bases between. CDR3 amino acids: CASSLNLGGPQHF. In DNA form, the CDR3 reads TGTGCCAGCAGTTTAAATTTAGGCGGGCCCCAGCATTTT.

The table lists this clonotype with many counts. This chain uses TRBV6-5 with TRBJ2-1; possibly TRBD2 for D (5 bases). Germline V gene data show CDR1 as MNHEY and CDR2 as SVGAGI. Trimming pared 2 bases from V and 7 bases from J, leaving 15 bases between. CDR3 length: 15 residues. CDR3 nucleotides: TGTGCCAGCAGTTACGAGACGGGGTCTCGGAATGAGCAGTTCTTC. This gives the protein CASSYETGSRNEQFF.

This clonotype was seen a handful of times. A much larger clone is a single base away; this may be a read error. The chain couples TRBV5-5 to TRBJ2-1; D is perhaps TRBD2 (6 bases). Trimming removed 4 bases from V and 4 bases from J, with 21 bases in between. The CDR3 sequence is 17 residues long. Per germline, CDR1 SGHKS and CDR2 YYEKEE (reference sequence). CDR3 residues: CASSMSLSRDDYNEQFF. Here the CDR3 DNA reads TGTGCCAGCAGCATGTCGCTGTCGCGGGACGATTACAATGAGCAGTTCTTC.

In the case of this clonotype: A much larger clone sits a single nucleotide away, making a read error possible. The CDR3 spells CASSQYYEQCF. DNA for the CDR3: TGTGCCAGCAGCCAATACTACGAGCAGTGCTTC. This chain joins TRBV3-1 and TRBJ2-7; D remains ambiguous. CDR1 is LGHDT, CDR2 YNNKEL, per germline (reference sequence). CDR3 length: 11 amino acids.